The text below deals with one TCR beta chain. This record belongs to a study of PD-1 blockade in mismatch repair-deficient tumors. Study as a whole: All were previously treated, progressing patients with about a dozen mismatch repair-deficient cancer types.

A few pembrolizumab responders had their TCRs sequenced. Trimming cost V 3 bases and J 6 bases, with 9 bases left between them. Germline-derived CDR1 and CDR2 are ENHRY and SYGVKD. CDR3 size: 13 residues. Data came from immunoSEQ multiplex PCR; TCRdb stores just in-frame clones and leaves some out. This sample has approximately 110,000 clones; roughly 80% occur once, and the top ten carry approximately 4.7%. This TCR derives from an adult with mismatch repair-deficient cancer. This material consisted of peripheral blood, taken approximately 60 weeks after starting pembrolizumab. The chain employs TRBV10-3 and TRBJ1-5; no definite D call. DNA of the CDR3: TGTGCCATCAGTGACGGTTCTCTTCAGCCCCAGCATTTT. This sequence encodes CAISDGSLQPQHF.